Each of the 12 T cell receptor beta chains below was sequenced from the same sample in a study of shared clonotypes between healthy human individuals. The repertoire was sequenced with immunoSEQ multiplex PCR; TCRdb's copy has only in-frame clones and lacks some. In the table there are about 2 million clones, about 95% of which are singletons. Positively selected for CCR7, the CD45RO-negative cells used as naive CD8 cells excluded terminally differentiated effector memory CD45RA+ cells. The sample comprised naive CD8+ T cells sorted from blood. The receptor set was obtained from a man between 18 and 35 years old in good health.

This clone has only a few counts. The chain joins TRBV11-3 to TRBJ2-1, with 11 nucleotides matching TRBD2. V shed 4 bases, J shed 4 bases, and the junction held 3 bases outside the gene matches. Looked up from germline, CDR1 is SGHNT and CDR2 is YENEEA. CDR3 length: 15 residues. CDR3 in amino acids: CASSSGTSGYNEQFF. The CDR3 DNA is TGTGCCAGCAGCTCCGGGACTAGCGGATACAATGAGCAGTTCTTC.

The chain combines TRBV7-3 with TRBJ2-2, with 7 bases matching TRBD1. The CDR3 contains 17 residues. V shed 4 bases, J shed 2 bases, and the junction held 10 bases outside the gene matches. Germline lookup yields CDR1 SGHTA and CDR2 FQGTGA. The CDR3 bases are TGTGCCAGCAGCTCCCCCCGACAGGGACCTAACACCGGGGAGCTGTTTTTT. Translating gives CASSSPRQGPNTGELFF. Variable domain in full (rest from reference TRBV7-3 and TRBJ2-2): GAGVSQTPSNKVTEKGKYVELRCDPISGHTALYWYRQSLGQGPEFLIYFQGTGAADDSGLPNDRFFAVRPEGSVSTLKIQRTERGDSAVYLCASSSPRQGPNTGELFFGEGSRLTVL.

J is TRBJ1-1 and V is TRBV5-4; D is uncertain. Germline V gene sequence: CDR1 SGHNT, CDR2 YYREEE (reference sequence). The length of the CDR3 is 13 residues. Trimming took off 4 bases at V and 8 bases at J, with 15 bases between the two ends. CDR3 nucleotides: TGTGCCAGCAGCCCGGAGATGGGATTGGAAGCTTTCTTT. Translating it yields CASSPEMGLEAFF. Complete variable domain (other parts from reference TRBV5-4 and TRBJ1-1): ETGVTQSPTHLIKTRGQQVTLRCSSQSGHNTVSWYQQALGQGPQFIFQYYREEENGRGNFPPRFSGLQFPNYSSELNVNALELDDSALYLCASSPEMGLEAFFGQGTRLTVV.

J is TRBJ1-1 and V is TRBV30, with 7 bases lining up with TRBD1. This CDR3 has 14 amino acids. Trimming took 4 bases from V and 0 from J; bases not matched to a gene: 5. Germline CDR1 reads GTSNPN; CDR2 reads SVGIG (reference sequence). The CDR3 protein is CAWTGTVLNTEAFF. For the CDR3, the DNA is TGTGCCTGGACGGGGACAGTTTTGAACACTGAAGCTTTCTTT.

The chain carries TRBV6-5 and TRBJ1-6; no clear D gene. This CDR3 region has 13 residues. V lost 5 bases and J 6 bases, leaving 8 bases between the germline ends. The germline CDR1 and CDR2 sequences are MNHEY and SVGAGI. The CDR3 loop reads CASSQESNSPLHF. The DNA for the CDR3 is TGTGCCAGCAGTCAGGAGTCTAATTCACCCCTCCACTTT.

The chain has TRBV13 and TRBJ2-1, with D maybe TRBD2 (6 bases). The CDR3 loop spans 17 amino acids. In germline, CDR1 is PRHDT, CDR2 FYEKMQ (reference sequence). Trimming pared 5 bases from V and 10 bases from J, leaving 27 bases between. This chain's CDR3 is CASSHNWDETGEGEQFF. The CDR3 bases are TGTGCCAGCAGCCACAACTGGGACGAGACGGGAGAGGGGGAGCAGTTCTTC.

Points on this clone: Other DNA sequences in the same sample also yield this CDR3. This chain connects TRBV10-2 to TRBJ2-7, with D perhaps matching TRBD1 (5 bases). CDR3 length: 13 residues. V lost 6 bases and J 0 bases, leaving 9 bases between the germline ends. CDR1 and CDR2 (germline): WSHSY, SAAADI. CDR3 sequence (DNA): TGCGCCAGCAGCCTTACAGGCTCCTACGAGCAGTACTTC. It codes for CASSLTGSYEQYF.

This clone was detected once. The chain uses TRBV28 and TRBJ2-7; D gene uncertain. CDR3 length: 11 amino acids. V shed 3 bases and J shed 6 bases, with 6 bases lying between them. Germline CDR1 reads MDHEN; CDR2 reads SYDVKM. The CDR3 nucleotides read TGTGCCAGCAGTTTTAGGGCCGAGCAGTACTTC. It encodes CASSFRAEQYF.

On this clone: This same CDR3 is encoded by further DNA sequences in the sample. The V and J genes are TRBV10-3 and TRBJ2-7; D unclear. The CDR3 extends over 14 amino acids. In germline, CDR1 is ENHRY, CDR2 SYGVKD. Trimming left V 3 bases short and J 1 base short, with 10 bases between. Here the CDR3 reads CAISELGGSYEQYF. The CDR3 bases are TGTGCCATCAGTGAATTGGGCGGTTCCTACGAGCAGTACTTC.

V and J are TRBV19 and TRBJ1-1, with D hard to call. CDR1 LNHDA and CDR2 SQIVND come from the germline V gene (reference sequence). CDR3 length: 13 residues. The V end lost 6 bases, the J end lost 7 bases, and 15 bases lay between the germline ends. This chain's CDR3 is CASSPLPLGEAFF. The CDR3, as DNA: TGTGCCAGTAGCCCTCTCCCTTTAGGTGAAGCTTTCTTT.

As to this clone: Other DNA sequences in this specimen translate into the identical CDR3. The V call is TRBV11-2, the J call TRBJ1-1; maybe TRBD1 (5 bases). This CDR3 contains 14 residues. The V end was cut by 4 bases, the J end by 2 bases, with 11 bases between. CDR1 and CDR2 (germline): SGHAT, FQNNGV. CDR3 DNA sequence: TGTGCCAGCAGCTCCGGGACGGGAAACACTGAAGCTTTCTTT. This translates into CASSSGTGNTEAFF.

CDR3 nucleotides: TGTGCCAGCAGCGTAGACTCCTCTCTCTCCTACGAGCAGTACTTC. It specifies CASSVDSSLSYEQYF. The chain joins TRBV9 to TRBJ2-7, with D unclear. The CDR3 loop spans 15 amino acids. V lost 0 bases and J lost 0, with 10 bases in between. CDR1 and CDR2 from the germline V gene are SGDLS and YYNGEE.